This TCR beta chain was sequenced during a study of blood T cell repertoires in COVID-19. On the study more broadly: Researchers got acute and convalescent COVID-19 samples from the United States, Italy and Spain. Sample material is recorded as cDNA or gDNA derived from T cells, B-cell-depleted T cells, or PBMCs.

In the authors' workflow: Reference gene primer amplification in the assay estimated nucleated cell counts. Profiling relied on immunoSEQ multiplex PCR, and the TCRdb table lists in-frame clones only, not all of them. That table is the source of V, J and clone size, and D and trimming were worked out from the DNA. Seen here are 180,000 or so clones, 60% to 85% observed once, and the top ten hold roughly 7.8%. V lost 3 bases, J lost 8 bases, and 1 base stayed unmatched. CDR1 is GTSNPN and CDR2 is SVGIG in the germline V gene (reference sequence). The CDR3 extends over 11 amino acids. The origin of this receptor is a woman aged 45 to 65 with active or convalescent COVID-19. The chain recombines TRBV30 with TRBJ1-2; 9 bases fit TRBD1. Sequencing was carried out using peripheral blood. CDR3 in amino acids: CAWSTGGGYTF. The CDR3, as DNA: TGTGCCTGGAGCACAGGGGGCGGCTACACCTTC. The variable domain in full, completed from reference TRBV30 and TRBJ1-2, reads SQTIHQWPATLVQPVGSPLSLECTVEGTSNPNLYWYRQAAGRGLQLLFYSVGIGQISSEVPQNLSASRPQDRQFILSSKKLLLSDSGFYLCAWSTGGGYTFGSGTRLTVV.